The rows below give T cell receptor beta chains drawn from one sample of a study of T cell clusters in autoimmune cytopenias. Reanalyzing the multiplex PCR reads, TCRdb keeps one entry per CDR3 protein, without DNA. The specimen's table records around 7,000 distinct CDR3 sequences. The same sample was also studied in work on T cell repertoires in aging, cancer and after chemotherapy.

The sample consisted of peripheral blood. These receptor sequences come from a human donor in good health. CDR3s include the opening cysteine and the closing phenylalanine or tryptophan. For some rows the clone size is stated as once, few or many, or as a class when expanded; others skip it.

V gene,clone size,J gene,CDR3 protein
TRBV2,.,TRBJ2-6,CASTQRPQQGAQRANVLTF
TRBV5-6,.,TRBJ2-2,CASSPRTGEVGELFF
TRBV6-2/TRBV6-3,.,TRBJ2-5,CASSPGTAQETQYF
TRBV19,.,TRBJ1-1,CASSKAGPNTEAFF
TRBV30,.,TRBJ1-4,CAWSSGTANEKLFF
TRBV7-9,.,TRBJ2-3,CASTSLGTDTQYF
TRBV6-2/TRBV6-3,.,TRBJ2-2,CARDRDSIVGELFF
TRBV6-1,.,TRBJ2-2,CASGTAVSNTGELFF
TRBV29-1,medium-sized,TRBJ1-2,CSVETGGYGYTF
TRBV19,.,TRBJ1-3,CASVRQGMLGSGNTIYF
TRBV12-3/TRBV12-4,.,TRBJ2-7,CASSHRTGGYEQYF
TRBV6-5,medium-sized,TRBJ2-1,CASSRTGVGGYNEQFF
TRBV7-9,.,TRBJ2-1,CASSLGQGLEDRGHEQFF
TRBV19,medium-sized,TRBJ2-2,CASSTGQVSANTGELFF
TRBV27,medium-sized,TRBJ2-7,CASSTGQVYEQYF
TRBV19,medium-sized,TRBJ2-3,CASSNLRGMGTDTQYF
TRBV27,.,TRBJ2-2,CASSFGPGTGELFF
TRBV6-1,.,TRBJ2-6,CASSELVGVLTF
TRBV4-2,.,TRBJ2-3,CASSQDRGQYF
TRBV12-3/TRBV12-4,.,TRBJ1-2,CASSFRDINYGYTF
TRBV29-1,medium-sized,TRBJ2-3,CSLTPAGRRTDTQYF
TRBV19,medium-sized,TRBJ2-3,CASSVRRGADTQYF
TRBV6-4,.,TRBJ2-1,CASSLPIGLAGNGEQFF
TRBV15,.,TRBJ2-4,CATSSGVGIQYF
TRBV7-6,.,TRBJ2-3,CASSFTRGRTDTQYF
TRBV15,.,TRBJ1-2,CATRGHVNYGYTF
TRBV27,.,TRBJ1-3,CASSQGGNSGNTIYF
TRBV5-6,.,TRBJ1-2,CASSFRDGYTF
TRBV6-1,.,TRBJ2-1,CASSVSLASSYNEQFF
TRBV15,.,TRBJ2-7,CATSRGVSGRAYEQYF
TRBV27,medium-sized,TRBJ2-3,CASSLPAGEADTQYF
TRBV5-6,.,TRBJ2-3,CASSLGGGLFSTDTQYF
TRBV6-1,.,TRBJ2-3,CASFTSGGTQYF
TRBV27,.,TRBJ2-1,CASSQLKVVSYNEQFF
TRBV30,medium-sized,TRBJ2-3,CAWSVLPPSVDTQYF
TRBV13,medium-sized,TRBJ2-3,CASSLGERGADTQYF
TRBV12-3/TRBV12-4,medium-sized,TRBJ2-3,CASSFVAGHTDTQYF
TRBV5-6,medium-sized,TRBJ2-5,CASSLGQGFGKTQYF
TRBV6-1,.,TRBJ1-2,CASSEVRTLGYTF
TRBV19,medium-sized,TRBJ2-4,CASGGAKAKNIQYF
TRBV5-4,.,TRBJ2-2,CASSLGSGGVYTGELFF
TRBV27,.,TRBJ2-1,CASGLHKYNEQFF
TRBV7-6,.,TRBJ2-2,CASSLREVGELFF
TRBV19,medium-sized,TRBJ2-3,CASSITGTDTQYF
TRBV7-2,.,TRBJ1-4,CASSSTGKGLFF
TRBV15,medium-sized,TRBJ2-6,CATSKGGGKAGANVLTF
TRBV6-4,.,TRBJ2-1,CASSDGGLAGGGVYNEQFF
TRBV6-6,.,TRBJ1-5,CASRGGNQPQHF
TRBV10-3,.,TRBJ2-1,CAISEPRQIYNEQFF
TRBV27,.,TRBJ2-2,CASSTSGDKNTGELFF
TRBV6-6,.,TRBJ2-2,CASSNSGQVSTGELFF
TRBV6-5,medium-sized,TRBJ2-3,CATSGGSSTDTQYF
TRBV30,.,TRBJ2-1,CAWSGRGAGSYNEQFF
TRBV6-5,.,TRBJ1-1,CASSEGGHGEEAFF
TRBV5-5,.,TRBJ1-1,CASSLGGGSRATEAFF
TRBV6-6,.,TRBJ2-1,CASTPRGVDEQFF
TRBV5-4,medium-sized,TRBJ2-2,CASRNDRVGELFF
TRBV30,.,TRBJ1-3,CAWSRQGNYGNTIYF